The present T cell receptor (beta chain) was sequenced within a study of shared clonotypes between healthy human individuals. Germline V gene sequence: CDR1 SGHAT, CDR2 FQNNGV. The V segment lost 5 bases and the J segment 0 bases; nucleotides outside the gene matches: 8. The CDR3 sequence is 17 residues long. In this sample, this clone turned up once. Here immunoSEQ multiplex PCR was the method, and the copy in TCRdb shows in-frame clones only, minus some. In the table there are 2 million to 2.5 million clones, approximately 96% of which are singletons. The specimen was naive CD4+ T cells sorted from blood. Subset defined: CD45RA+ positively selected. J is TRBJ1-5 and V is TRBV11-2, with TRBD1 identical over 9 bases. This clonotype originated in a man aged 18 to 35 in good health. The CDR3 DNA is TGTGCCAGCAGCCTAACAGGGGGCCCATATAGCAATCAGCCCCAGCATTTT. It translates to CASSLTGGPYSNQPQHF. Full variable domain (missing parts from reference TRBV11-2 and TRBJ1-5): EAGVAQSPRYKIIEKRQSVAFWCNPISGHATLYWYQQILGQGPKLLIQFQNNGVVDDSQLPKDRFSAERLKGVDSTLKIQPAKLEDSAVYLCASSLTGGPYSNQPQHFGDGTRLSIL.